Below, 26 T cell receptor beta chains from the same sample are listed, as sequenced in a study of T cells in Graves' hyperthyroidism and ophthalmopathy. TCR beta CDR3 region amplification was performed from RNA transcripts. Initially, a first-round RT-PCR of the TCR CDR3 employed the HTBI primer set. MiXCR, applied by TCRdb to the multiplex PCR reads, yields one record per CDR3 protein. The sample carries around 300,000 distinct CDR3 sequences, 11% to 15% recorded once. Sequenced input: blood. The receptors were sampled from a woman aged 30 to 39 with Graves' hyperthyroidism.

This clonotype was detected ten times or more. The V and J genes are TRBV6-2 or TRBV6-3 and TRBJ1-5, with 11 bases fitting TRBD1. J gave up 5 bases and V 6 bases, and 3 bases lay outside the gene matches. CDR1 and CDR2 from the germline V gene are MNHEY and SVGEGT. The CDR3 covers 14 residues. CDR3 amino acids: CASRRTGGDQPQHF. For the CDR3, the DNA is TGTGCCAGCAGAAGGACAGGGGGCGATCAGCCCCAGCATTTT.

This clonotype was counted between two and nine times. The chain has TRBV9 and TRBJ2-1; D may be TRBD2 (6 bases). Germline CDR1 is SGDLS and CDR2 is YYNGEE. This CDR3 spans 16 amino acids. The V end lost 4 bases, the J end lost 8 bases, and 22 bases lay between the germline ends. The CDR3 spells CASSPWGGNLGDEQFF. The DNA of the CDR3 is TGTGCCAGCAGCCCCTGGGGCGGGAACCTAGGGGATGAGCAGTTCTTC.

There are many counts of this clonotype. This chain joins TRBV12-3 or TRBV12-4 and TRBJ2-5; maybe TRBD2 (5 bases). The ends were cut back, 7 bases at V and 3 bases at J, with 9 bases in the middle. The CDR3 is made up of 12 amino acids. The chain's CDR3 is CASTGLEETQYF. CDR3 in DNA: TGTGCCAGCACCGGACTGGAAGAGACCCAGTACTTC.

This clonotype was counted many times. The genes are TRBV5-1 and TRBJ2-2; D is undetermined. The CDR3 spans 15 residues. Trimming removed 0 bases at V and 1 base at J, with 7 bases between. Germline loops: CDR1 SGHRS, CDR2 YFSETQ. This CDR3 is CASSLEGLNTGELFF. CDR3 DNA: TGCGCCAGCAGCTTGGAAGGGCTGAACACCGGGGAGCTGTTTTTT.

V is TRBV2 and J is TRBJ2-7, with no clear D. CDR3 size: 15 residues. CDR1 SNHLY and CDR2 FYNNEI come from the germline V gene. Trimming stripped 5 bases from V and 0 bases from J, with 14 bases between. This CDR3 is CASSPVTLSSYEQYF. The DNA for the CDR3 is TGTGCCAGCAGTCCTGTTACCCTTAGCTCCTACGAGCAGTACTTC.

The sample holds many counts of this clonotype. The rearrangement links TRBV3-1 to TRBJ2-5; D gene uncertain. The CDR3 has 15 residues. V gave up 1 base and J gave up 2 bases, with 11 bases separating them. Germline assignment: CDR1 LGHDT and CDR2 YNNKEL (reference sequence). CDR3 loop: CASSQGWGQQETQYF. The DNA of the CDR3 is TGTGCCAGCAGCCAAGGGTGGGGTCAACAAGAGACCCAGTACTTC.

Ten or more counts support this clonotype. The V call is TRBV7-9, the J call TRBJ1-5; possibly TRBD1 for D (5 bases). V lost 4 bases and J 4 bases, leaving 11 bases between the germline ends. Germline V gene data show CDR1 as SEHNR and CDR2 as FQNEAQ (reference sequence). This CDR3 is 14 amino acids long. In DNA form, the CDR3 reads TGTGCCAGCAGCTCCGCGGGACCTAATCAGCCCCAGCATTTT. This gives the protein CASSSAGPNQPQHF.

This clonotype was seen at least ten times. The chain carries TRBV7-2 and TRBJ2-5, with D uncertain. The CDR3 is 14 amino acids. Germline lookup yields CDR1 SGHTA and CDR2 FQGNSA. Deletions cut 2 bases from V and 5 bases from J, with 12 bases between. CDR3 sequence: CASSLTSAGETQYF. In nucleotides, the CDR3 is TGTGCCAGCAGCTTAACTTCTGCTGGGGAGACCCAGTACTTC. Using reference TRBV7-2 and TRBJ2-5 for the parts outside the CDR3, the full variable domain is GAGVSQSPSNKVTEKGKDVELRCDPISGHTALYWYRQSLGQGLEFLIYFQGNSAPDKSGLPSDRFSAERTGGSVSTLTIQRTQQEDSAVYLCASSLTSAGETQYFGPGTRLLVL.

The CDR3 here is CSADLSDTGELFF. The CDR3 bases are TGCAGTGCCGACCTATCGGACACCGGGGAGCTGTTTTTT. V and J are TRBV20-1 and TRBJ2-2; D uncertain. The CDR3 loop spans 13 amino acids. Deletions cut 6 bases from V and 3 bases from J, with 11 bases between. Germline loops: CDR1 DFQATT, CDR2 SNEGSKA (reference sequence).

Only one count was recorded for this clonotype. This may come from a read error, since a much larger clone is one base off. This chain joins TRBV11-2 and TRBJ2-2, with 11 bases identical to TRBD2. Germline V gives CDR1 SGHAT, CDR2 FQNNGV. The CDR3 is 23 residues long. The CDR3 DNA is TGTGCCAGCAGCTTGAAAACCGGAGGGACTAGCGGACCGCCCTTCCCGAACACCGGGGAGCTGGTTTTT. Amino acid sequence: CASSLKTGGTSGPPFPNTGELVF.

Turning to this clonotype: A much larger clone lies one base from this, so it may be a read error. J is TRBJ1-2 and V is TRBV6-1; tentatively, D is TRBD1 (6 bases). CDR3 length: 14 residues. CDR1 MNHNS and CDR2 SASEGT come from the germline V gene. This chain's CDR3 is CTSSESGAEGGYTF. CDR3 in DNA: TGTACCAGCAGTGAATCGGGGGCTGAGGGTGGCTACACCTTC.

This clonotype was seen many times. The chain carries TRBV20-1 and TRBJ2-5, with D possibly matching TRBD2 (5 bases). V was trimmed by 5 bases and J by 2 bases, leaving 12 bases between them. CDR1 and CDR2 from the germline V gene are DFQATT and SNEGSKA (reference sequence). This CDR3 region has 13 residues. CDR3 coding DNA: TGCAGTGCTTACCCCCGAGGGCAAGAGACCCAGTACTTC. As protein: CSAYPRGQETQYF.

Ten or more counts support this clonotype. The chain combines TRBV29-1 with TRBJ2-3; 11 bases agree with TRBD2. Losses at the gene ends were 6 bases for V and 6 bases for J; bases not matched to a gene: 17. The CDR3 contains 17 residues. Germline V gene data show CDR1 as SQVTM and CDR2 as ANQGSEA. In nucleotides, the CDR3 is TGCAGCGTCCATATTCCGGGACTAGCGGACAGCAGGGATACGCAGTATTTT. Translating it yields CSVHIPGLADSRDTQYF.

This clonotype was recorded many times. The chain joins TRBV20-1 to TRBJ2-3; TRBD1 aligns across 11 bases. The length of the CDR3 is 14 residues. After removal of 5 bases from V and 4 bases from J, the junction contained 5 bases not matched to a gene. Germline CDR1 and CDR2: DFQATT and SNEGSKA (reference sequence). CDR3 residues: CSAGTGGFADTQYF. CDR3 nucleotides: TGCAGTGCTGGGACAGGGGGTTTCGCAGATACGCAGTATTTT.

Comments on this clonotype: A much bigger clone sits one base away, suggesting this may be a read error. The CDR3 loop reads CASSLDSSKTGELCF. The CDR3 bases are TGTGCCAGCAGCTTAGATTCGAGTAAGACCGGGGAGCTGTGTTTT. The V call is TRBV7-2, the J call TRBJ2-2, with D possibly TRBD2 on 5 matching bases. Germline CDR1 is SGHTA and CDR2 is FQGNSA. This CDR3 contains 15 residues.

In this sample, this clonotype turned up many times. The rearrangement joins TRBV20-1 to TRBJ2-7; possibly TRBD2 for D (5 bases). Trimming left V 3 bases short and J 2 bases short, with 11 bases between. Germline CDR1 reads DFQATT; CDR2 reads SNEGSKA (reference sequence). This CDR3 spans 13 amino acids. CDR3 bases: TGCAGTGCTAGCTCTAGCTACCCCTACGAGCAGTACTTC. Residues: CSASSSYPYEQYF.

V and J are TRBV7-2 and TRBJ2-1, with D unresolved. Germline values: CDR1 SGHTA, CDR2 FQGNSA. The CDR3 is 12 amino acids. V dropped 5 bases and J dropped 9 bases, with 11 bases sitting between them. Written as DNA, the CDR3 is TGTGCCAGCAGCCGGACGGTTAGTGAGCAGTTCTTC. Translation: CASSRTVSEQFF.

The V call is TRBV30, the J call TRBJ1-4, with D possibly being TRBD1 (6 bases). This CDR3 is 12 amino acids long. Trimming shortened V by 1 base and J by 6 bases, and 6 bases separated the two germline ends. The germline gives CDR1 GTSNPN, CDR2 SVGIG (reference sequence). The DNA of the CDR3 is TGTGCCTGGAGTGACAGGGATGAAAAACTGTTTTTT. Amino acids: CAWSDRDEKLFF.

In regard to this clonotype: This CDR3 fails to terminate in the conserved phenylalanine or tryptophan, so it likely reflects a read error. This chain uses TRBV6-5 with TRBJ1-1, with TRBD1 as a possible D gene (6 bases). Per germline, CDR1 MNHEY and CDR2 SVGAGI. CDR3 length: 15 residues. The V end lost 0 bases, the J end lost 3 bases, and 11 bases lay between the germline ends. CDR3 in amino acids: CASSYSGGRDTEAFL. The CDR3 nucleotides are TGTGCCAGCAGTTACTCAGGGGGGAGAGACACTGAAGCTTTCCTT.

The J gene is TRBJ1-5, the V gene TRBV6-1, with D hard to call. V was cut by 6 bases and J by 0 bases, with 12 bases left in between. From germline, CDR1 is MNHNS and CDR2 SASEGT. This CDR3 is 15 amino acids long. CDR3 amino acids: CASRSPGNSNQPQHF. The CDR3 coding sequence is TGTGCCAGCAGGAGCCCGGGGAATAGCAATCAGCCCCAGCATTTT.

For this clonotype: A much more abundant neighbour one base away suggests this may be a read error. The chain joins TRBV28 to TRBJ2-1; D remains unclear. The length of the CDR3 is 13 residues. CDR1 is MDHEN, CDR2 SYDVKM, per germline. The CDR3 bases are TGTGCCAGCAGTTTAGTGGCATACAATGAGCAGTCCTTC. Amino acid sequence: CASSLVAYNEQSF.

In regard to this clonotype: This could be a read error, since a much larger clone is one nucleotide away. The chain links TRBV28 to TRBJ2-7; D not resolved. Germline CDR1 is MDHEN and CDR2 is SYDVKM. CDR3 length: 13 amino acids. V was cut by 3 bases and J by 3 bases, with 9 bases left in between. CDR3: CASSFPVNYEQYF. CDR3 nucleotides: TGTGCCAGCAGTTTCCCGGTGAACTACGAGCAGTACTTC.

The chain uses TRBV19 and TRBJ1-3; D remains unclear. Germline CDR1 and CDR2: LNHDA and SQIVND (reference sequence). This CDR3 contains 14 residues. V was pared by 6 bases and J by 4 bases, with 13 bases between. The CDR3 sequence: CASSLTYPGNTIYF. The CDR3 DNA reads TGTGCCAGTAGCCTGACATACCCAGGAAACACCATATATTTT.

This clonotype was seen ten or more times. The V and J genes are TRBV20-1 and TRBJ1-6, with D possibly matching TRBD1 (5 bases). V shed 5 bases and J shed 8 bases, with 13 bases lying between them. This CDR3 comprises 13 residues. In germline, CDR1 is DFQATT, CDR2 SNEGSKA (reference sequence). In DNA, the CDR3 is TGCAGTGCTCATAGGGGCAGGGATTCACCCCTCCACTTT. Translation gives CSAHRGRDSPLHF.

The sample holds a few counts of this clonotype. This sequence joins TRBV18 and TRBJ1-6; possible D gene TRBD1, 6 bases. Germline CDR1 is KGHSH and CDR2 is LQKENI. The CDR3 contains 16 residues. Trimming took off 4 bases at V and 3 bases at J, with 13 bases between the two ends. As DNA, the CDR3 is TGTGCCAGCTCACTCGCCGGGACACTCTATAATTCACCCCTCCACTTT. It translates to CASSLAGTLYNSPLHF.

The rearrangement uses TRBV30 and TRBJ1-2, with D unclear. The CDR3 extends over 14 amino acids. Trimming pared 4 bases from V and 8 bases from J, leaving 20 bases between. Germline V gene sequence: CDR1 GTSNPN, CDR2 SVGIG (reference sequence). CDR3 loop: CAWNPFGRRGGYTF. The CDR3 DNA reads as TGTGCCTGGAACCCCTTTGGCCGCCGGGGAGGCTACACCTTC.